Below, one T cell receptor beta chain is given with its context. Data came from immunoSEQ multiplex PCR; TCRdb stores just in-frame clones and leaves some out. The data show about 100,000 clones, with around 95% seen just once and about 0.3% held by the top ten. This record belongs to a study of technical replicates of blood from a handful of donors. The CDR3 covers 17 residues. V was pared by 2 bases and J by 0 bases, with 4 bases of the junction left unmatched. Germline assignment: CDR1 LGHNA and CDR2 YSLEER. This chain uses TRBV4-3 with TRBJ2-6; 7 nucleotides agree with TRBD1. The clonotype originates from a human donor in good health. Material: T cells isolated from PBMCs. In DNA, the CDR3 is TGCGCCAGCAGCCAAATTCAGGGGGTCTCTGGGGCCAACGTCCTGACTTTC. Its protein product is CASSQIQGVSGANVLTF.